Listed below are T cell receptor beta chains from one sample, sequenced in a study of T cell changes during pregnancy in multiple sclerosis. The method was immunoSEQ multiplex PCR; TCRdb's version includes in-frame clones alone and lacks a portion of them. This table has under 75,000 clones, about 89% appearing once. The input for sequencing was CD4+ T cells from peripheral blood mononuclear cells, taken after pregnancy. These receptors were collected from a female donor in good health, enrolled as a control in a pregnancy study. Both conserved end residues are part of each CDR3. D genes are given only for firm matches. Not every row has a clone size; where given, it reads once, few, many or a size class.

abundance,v_gene,d_gene,j_gene,CDR3aa,CDR3nt
.,TRBV2,.,TRBJ1-5,CASSNRDSNQPQHF,TGTGCCAGCAGTAACCGGGATAGCAATCAGCCCCAGCATTTT
.,TRBV4-3,.,TRBJ1-1,CASSPNSGVGTEAFF,TGCGCCAGCAGCCCTAACTCGGGGGTTGGAACTGAAGCTTTCTTT
once,TRBV18,.,TRBJ2-7,CASSPTPSYEQYF,TGTGCCAGCTCTCCGACACCATCCTACGAGCAGTACTTC
.,TRBV25-1,TRBD1,TRBJ2-7,CASSEYDRGYEQYF,TGTGCCAGCAGTGAATATGACAGGGGCTACGAGCAGTACTTC
.,TRBV19,.,TRBJ2-2,CASSIDVTGRFDTGELFF,TGTGCCAGTAGTATAGACGTGACAGGCCGGTTCGACACCGGGGAGCTGTTTTTT
.,TRBV19,.,TRBJ2-3,CASRSDSDFTDTQYF,TGTGCCAGTAGATCAGACTCGGACTTCACAGATACGCAGTATTTT
.,TRBV9,TRBD2,TRBJ2-3,CASSPRLAIDTDTQYF,TGTGCCAGCAGCCCACGACTAGCGATAGACACAGATACGCAGTATTTT
.,TRBV11-2,TRBD1,TRBJ1-2,CASSLGQGFGGYTF,TGTGCCAGCAGCTTAGGACAGGGTTTTGGAGGCTACACCTTC
.,TRBV6-6,.,TRBJ1-6,CASSRAGNNSPLHF,TGTGCCAGCAGTCGAGCGGGGAATAATTCACCCCTCCACTTT
.,TRBV30,.,TRBJ1-2,CAWSLLRGASVGYTF,TGTGCCTGGAGTCTTCTGCGCGGGGCCTCGGTTGGCTACACCTTC
.,TRBV7-7,TRBD1,TRBJ2-3,CASSLDRGNTDTQYF,TGTGCTAGCAGCTTAGACAGGGGGAACACAGATACGCAGTATTTT
.,TRBV7-2,TRBD1,TRBJ2-5,CASAPGTGFGRETQYF,TGTGCCAGCGCCCCCGGGACAGGGTTTGGTAGGGAGACCCAGTACTTC
.,TRBV6-5,.,TRBJ1-4,CASSHRTANNEKLFF,TGTGCCAGCAGTCATAGGACAGCCAATAATGAAAAACTGTTTTTT
.,TRBV4-2,.,TRBJ2-7,CASSQDARGDEQYF,TGTGCCAGCAGCCAAGATGCGCGGGGTGACGAGCAGTACTTC
.,TRBV14,.,TRBJ1-2,CASSQVAVYGYTF,TGTGCCAGCAGCCAAGTTGCGGTCTATGGCTACACCTTC
.,TRBV27,.,TRBJ2-7,CASSLSRVLGYEQYF,TGTGCCAGCAGTTTAAGCAGGGTTTTAGGCTACGAGCAGTACTTC
.,TRBV5-1,TRBD2,TRBJ2-5,CASSISGDQETQYF,TGCGCCAGCAGCATTAGCGGGGACCAAGAGACCCAGTACTTC
.,TRBV27,.,TRBJ1-6,CASSLGFGGYNSPLHF,TGTGCCAGCAGTTTAGGTTTCGGGGGGTATAATTCACCCCTCCACTTT
.,TRBV25-1,.,TRBJ2-3,CASNPVGVGATDTQYF,TGTGCCAGCAACCCCGTCGGGGTGGGAGCGACAGATACGCAGTATTTT
once,TRBV29-1,TRBD1,TRBJ1-2,CSVGRDSNYGYTF,TGCAGCGTTGGCCGGGACAGCAACTATGGCTACACCTTC
.,TRBV7-2,.,TRBJ1-1,CASSFSVRAEAFF,TGTGCCAGCAGCTTCTCTGTCAGGGCTGAAGCTTTCTTT
.,TRBV9,TRBD2,TRBJ2-3,CASSVGSAGLGGVTDTQYF,TGTGCCAGCAGCGTAGGATCGGCGGGCCTCGGGGGGGTCACAGATACGCAGTATTTT
.,TRBV10-3,TRBD1,TRBJ2-2,CAIAPGQGRAGELFF,TGTGCCATCGCCCCGGGACAGGGTCGGGCCGGGGAGCTGTTTTTT
.,TRBV6-5,TRBD1,TRBJ2-1,CASSLGQVFYNEQFF,TGTGCCAGCAGCCTGGGACAGGTATTCTACAATGAGCAGTTCTTC
.,TRBV30,TRBD2,TRBJ2-3,CAFSTSGVTDTQYF,TGTGCCTTCTCCACTAGCGGGGTCACAGATACGCAGTATTTT
.,TRBV5-1,TRBD1,TRBJ1-2,CASSSDRGGYTF,TGCGCCAGCAGCTCAGACAGGGGTGGCTACACCTTC
.,TRBV6-1,.,TRBJ1-3,CGARGTGNTIYF,TGTGGGGCCCGGGGGACTGGAAACACCATATATTTT
.,TRBV2,.,TRBJ2-2,CASSLSKSTGELFF,TGTGCCAGCAGTTTAAGCAAGAGTACCGGGGAGCTGTTTTTT
.,TRBV7-2,.,TRBJ1-5,CASSSSSQGQPQHF,TGTGCCAGCAGCTCCTCCTCACAGGGACAGCCCCAGCATTTT
.,TRBV5-4,TRBD1,TRBJ1-1,CASSPTGGVISTEAFF,TGTGCCAGCAGCCCCACAGGGGGGGTGATTTCCACTGAAGCTTTCTTT
.,TRBV14,TRBD1,TRBJ1-2,CASSRDRSRVGYTF,TGTGCCAGCAGCCGGGACAGGTCTAGAGTTGGCTACACCTTC
.,TRBV6-5,.,TRBJ2-4,CASSGGKENIQYF,TGTGCCAGCTCCGGGGGTAAAGAAAACATTCAGTACTTC
.,TRBV7-9,.,TRBJ1-6,CANSAGGGGSPLHF,TGTGCCAACAGCGCCGGGGGGGGAGGGTCACCCCTCCACTTT
.,TRBV25-1,.,TRBJ1-4,CASSAGHHNEKLFF,TGTGCCAGCAGTGCAGGACACCATAATGAAAAACTGTTTTTT
.,TRBV9,.,TRBJ2-3,CASSVVATDTQYF,TGTGCCAGCAGCGTAGTAGCGACAGATACGCAGTATTTT
.,TRBV5-1,.,TRBJ1-1,CASSLNQGRVTEAFF,TGCGCCAGCAGCCTGAATCAGGGGCGGGTCACTGAAGCTTTCTTT
.,TRBV7-9,TRBD1,TRBJ1-1,CASRPKDRLGTEAFF,TGTGCCAGCAGGCCCAAGGACAGGTTAGGCACTGAAGCTTTCTTT
.,TRBV2,.,TRBJ2-5,CASSEGRETQYF,TGTGCCAGCAGTGAAGGCCGGGAGACCCAGTACTTC
once,TRBV25-1,TRBD1,TRBJ1-6,CASSEGQGYNSPLHF,TGTGCCAGCAGTGAGGGACAGGGATATAATTCACCCCTCCACTTT
few,TRBV18,.,TRBJ2-5,CASSPTGIGLETQYF,TGTGCCAGCTCACCCACAGGGATCGGGTTGGAGACCCAGTACTTC
.,TRBV4-2,TRBD1,TRBJ1-2,CASSPQTGSYGYTF,TGTGCCAGCAGCCCTCAGACAGGGTCCTATGGCTACACCTTC
.,TRBV7-2,.,TRBJ1-2,CARGQISSGYTF,TGTGCCAGGGGGCAGATAAGTAGTGGCTACACCTTC
.,TRBV15,.,TRBJ1-2,CATSRGGGLNDGYTF,TGTGCCACCAGCAGAGGAGGAGGGTTAAACGATGGCTACACCTTC
.,TRBV23-1,.,TRBJ2-1,CASSQKVLASDRNEQFF,TGCGCCAGCAGTCAAAAAGTGCTGGCTAGCGACCGCAATGAGCAGTTCTTC
once,TRBV5-8,.,TRBJ1-2,CASSLAVQGWHGYTF,TGTGCCAGCAGCTTGGCCGTACAGGGTTGGCATGGCTACACCTTC
.,TRBV7-3,TRBD2,TRBJ2-1,CASSASGGGRNEQFF,TGTGCCAGCAGCGCCAGCGGGGGTGGTAGGAATGAGCAGTTCTTC
.,TRBV19,TRBD1,TRBJ2-4,CASSIGTGAKVAKNIQYF,TGTGCCAGTAGTATAGGGACAGGGGCCAAGGTAGCCAAAAACATTCAGTACTTC
.,TRBV7-2,.,TRBJ2-2,CASSPTGLNTGELFF,TGTGCCAGCAGCCCGACAGGATTGAACACCGGGGAGCTGTTTTTT
.,TRBV6-6,.,TRBJ1-2,CASTNGQNYGYTF,TGTGCCAGCACCAACGGACAGAACTATGGCTACACCTTC
.,TRBV19,.,TRBJ1-2,CASEDRNYGYTF,TGTGCCAGTGAGGACAGAAACTATGGCTACACCTTC